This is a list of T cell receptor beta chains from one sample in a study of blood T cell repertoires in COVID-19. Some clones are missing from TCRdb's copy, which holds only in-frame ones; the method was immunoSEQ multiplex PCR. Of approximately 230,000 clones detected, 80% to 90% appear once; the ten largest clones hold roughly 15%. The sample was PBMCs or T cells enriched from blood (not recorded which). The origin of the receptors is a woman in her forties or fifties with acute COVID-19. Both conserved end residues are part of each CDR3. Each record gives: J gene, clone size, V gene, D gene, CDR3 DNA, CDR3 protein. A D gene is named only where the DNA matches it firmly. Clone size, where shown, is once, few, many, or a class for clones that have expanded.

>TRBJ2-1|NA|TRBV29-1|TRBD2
TGCAGCGTTGAGACGGGCGGGAGGGCCAATAAGTTCTTC
CSVETGGRANKFF
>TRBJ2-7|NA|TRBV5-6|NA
TGTGCCAGCAGCTCCTCTAGCGTCGAGCAGTACTTC
CASSSSSVEQYF
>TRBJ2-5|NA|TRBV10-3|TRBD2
TGTGCCACCCAACTAGCGGAGCAAGAGACCCAGTACTTC
CATQLAEQETQYF
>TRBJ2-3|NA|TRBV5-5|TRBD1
TGTGCCAGCAGCACGCTCACAGGGGGCACAGATACGCAGTATTTT
CASSTLTGGTDTQYF
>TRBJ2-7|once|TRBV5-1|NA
TGCGCCAGCAGCTCTCAAGACACCCACGAGCAGTACTTC
CASSSQDTHEQYF
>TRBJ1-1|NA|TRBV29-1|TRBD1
TGCAGCGTTGAGAGAAGGGCAGGGGGAAGCACTGAAGCTTTCTTT
CSVERRAGGSTEAFF
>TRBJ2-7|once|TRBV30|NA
TGTGCCTGGAGTATAACTAGTAACGAGCAGTACTTC
CAWSITSNEQYF
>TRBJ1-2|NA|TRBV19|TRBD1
TGTGCCAGTAGTGCCACAGGGGGAGACTATGGCTACACCTTC
CASSATGGDYGYTF
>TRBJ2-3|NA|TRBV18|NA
TGTGCCAGCTCACCACTCTCCAGGGTAGATACGCAGTATTTT
CASSPLSRVDTQYF
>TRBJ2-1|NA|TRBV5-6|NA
TGTGCCAGCAGCTTGGAGGGGGTGATTCAGTTCTTC
CASSLEGVIQFF
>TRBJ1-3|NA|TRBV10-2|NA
TGCGCCACCATAAAAGGGGGCTCTGGAAACACCATATATTTT
CATIKGGSGNTIYF
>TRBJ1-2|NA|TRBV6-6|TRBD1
TGTGCCAGCACCAACATAATCCGGGACAGCTATGGCTACACCTTC
CASTNIIRDSYGYTF
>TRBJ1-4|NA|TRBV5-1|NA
TGCGCCAGCAGCTTGGTTGGGGCGCTTGGTGAAAAACTGTTTTTT
CASSLVGALGEKLFF
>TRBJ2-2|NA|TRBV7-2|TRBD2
TGTGCCAGCAGCTCCGGGTATCAGCGGGAGGACCACACCGGGGAGCTGTTTTTT
CASSSGYQREDHTGELFF
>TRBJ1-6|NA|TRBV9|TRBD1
TGTGCCAGCAGTTCGGGACAGTATAATTCACCCCTCCACTTT
CASSSGQYNSPLHF
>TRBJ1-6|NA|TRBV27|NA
TGTGCCAGCAGTTTCTGGACCTCTAAACGGGGGTCACCCCTCCACTTT
CASSFWTSKRGSPLHF
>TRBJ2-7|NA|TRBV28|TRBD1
TGTGCCAGCAGGTTGCCGGGGACAGGGGCTGGGGGCGAGCAGTACTTC
CASRLPGTGAGGEQYF
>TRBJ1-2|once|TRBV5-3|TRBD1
TGTGCCACTGAAAGGGGGCCTAACTATGGCTACACCTTC
CATERGPNYGYTF
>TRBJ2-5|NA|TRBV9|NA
TGTGCCAGCAGCGTAGATGGGAGGAAAGAGACCCAGTACTTC
CASSVDGRKETQYF
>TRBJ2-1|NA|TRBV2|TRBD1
TGTGCCAGCAGTCAACAGGGGTCAAGCTCCTACAATGAGCAGTTCTTC
CASSQQGSSSYNEQFF
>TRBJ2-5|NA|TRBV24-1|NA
TGTGCCACCAGTGGAGGGTACCAAGAGACCCAGTACTTC
CATSGGYQETQYF
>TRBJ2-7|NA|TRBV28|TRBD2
TGTGCCAGCACCCTAGGAACTAGCGGACACTACGAGCAGTACTTC
CASTLGTSGHYEQYF
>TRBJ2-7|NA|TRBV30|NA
TGTGCCTGGAGGGTGACTTCGTTCGGGGAGCAGTACTTC
CAWRVTSFGEQYF
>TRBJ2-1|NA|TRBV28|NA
TGTGCCAGCGCCCTGAGCTACAATGAGCAGTTCTTC
CASALSYNEQFF
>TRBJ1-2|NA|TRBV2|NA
TGTGCCAGCAGTGGAGAGACGGGAGGCTACACCTTC
CASSGETGGYTF
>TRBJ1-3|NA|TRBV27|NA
TGTGCCAGCCGGCAGGGTTCTGGAAACACCATATATTTT
CASRQGSGNTIYF
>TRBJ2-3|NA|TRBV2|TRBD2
TGTGCCAGCAGCTTTCGAGGACTAGCGGGAACAGATACGCAGTATTTT
CASSFRGLAGTDTQYF
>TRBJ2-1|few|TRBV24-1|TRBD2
TGTGCCACCGGCGGGAGAGAAAAAGGCAATGAGCAGTTCTTC
CATGGREKGNEQFF